Described below is a single T cell receptor (beta chain) sequence and its context. The entry originates in a study of CD8+ T cells in alopecia areata. Extraction of RNA preceded its reverse transcription into cDNA, which served as the sequencing template. Generated by immunoSEQ multiplex PCR, the TCRdb table keeps only in-frame clones and is missing some. The sample shows roughly 130,000 clones, 58% of them seen only once. This CDR3 is built from 13 residues. Germline lookup yields CDR1 SGHRS and CDR2 YFSETQ. The V and J ends lost 5 bases and 0 bases respectively, with 8 bases between them. This TCR was sampled from a human donor with alopecia areata. The rearrangement uses TRBV5-1 and TRBJ1-2, with D perhaps TRBD1 (6 bases). This material consisted of CD4+ T cells sorted from blood, taken at week 0. CDR3 DNA sequence: TGCGCCAGCAGAGGGGGAACTAACTATGGCTACACCTTC. Amino acids: CASRGGTNYGYTF.